The following is a T cell receptor beta chain sequence with its context. As yet, its antigen is unknown. These data originate in a study of OX40 agonist ivuxolimab in advanced cancers. Cycle 7 day 1, cycle 4 day 1, and baseline were the timepoints at which blood was sampled. Clones were sequenced by immunoSEQ multiplex PCR, and TCRdb holds only the in-frame ones, with some missing. The table lists approximately 130,000 clones, roughly nine tenths of them singletons. Germline CDR1 is KGHSH and CDR2 is LQKENI. The V end was cut by 2 bases, the J end by 3 bases, with 7 bases between. There are 13 residues in the CDR3. Study observations and caveats: Compared with others, partial responders at 0.1-3.0 mg/kg displayed clonal expansion among the lowest. Part of the nonresponder group also had normalized T-cell clonal expansion that was low.

V and J are TRBV18 and TRBJ1-1; D call uncertain. This clonotype was obtained from an adult with an advanced solid tumor such as melanoma, head and neck, liver or kidney cancer. This specimen was CD4+ or CD8+ T cells sorted from blood, taken in a trial of the OX40 agonist ivuxolimab. The CDR3 loop reads CASSPVTDTEAFF. DNA for the CDR3: TGTGCCAGCTCACCAGTAACAGACACTGAAGCTTTCTTT.